The 28 T cell receptor beta chains in this list originate from one sample, sequenced in a study of response to subunit inactivated influenza vaccine. TCRdb used MiXCR to reprocess the RT-PCR reads, holding one entry per CDR3 protein. In the table there are approximately 530,000 distinct CDR3 sequences, about 7.2% of which are singletons. The sequencing here drew on PBMCs from blood, taken less than 30 months after vaccination. The receptors stem from a man aged 45-69 years who received an inactivated influenza vaccine.

The chain recombines TRBV5-1 with TRBJ1-1; no reliable D call. CDR1 is SGHRS and CDR2 is YFSETQ in the germline V gene. The CDR3 totals 15 residues. The V end was cut by 3 bases, the J end by 4 bases, with 16 bases between. CDR3 bases: TGCGCCAGCAGCTCTGGGCCGGGAGCGGTCACTGAAGCTTTCTTT. Amino acids: CASSSGPGAVTEAFF. The full variable domain, with the rest looked up from reference TRBV5-1 and TRBJ1-1, is KAGVTQTPRYLIKTRGQQVTLSCSPISGHRSVSWYQQTPGQGLQFLFEYFSETQRNKGNFPGRFSGRQFSNSRSEMNVSTLELGDSALYLCASSSGPGAVTEAFFGQGTRLTVV.

This clonotype was observed a few times. The rearrangement links TRBV11-2 to TRBJ1-5; D is undetermined. The V end was cut by 0 bases, the J end by 0 bases, with 15 bases between. In germline, CDR1 is SGHAT, CDR2 FQNNGV. The CDR3 consists of 18 residues. The chain's CDR3 is CASSLDGRSVYSNQPQHF. In nucleotides, the CDR3 is TGTGCCAGCAGCTTAGATGGCAGGAGCGTTTATAGCAATCAGCCCCAGCATTTT.

This clonotype was seen a handful of times. V gene TRBV7-9 combines with J gene TRBJ2-5; possibly TRBD1 for D (6 bases). The CDR3 runs to 16 residues. The germline gives CDR1 SEHNR, CDR2 FQNEAQ (reference sequence). V lost 5 bases to trimming and J lost 4 bases, with 20 bases between them. Here the CDR3 reads CASSDRARGRAETQYF. In DNA, the CDR3 is TGTGCCAGCAGCGACCGCGCCAGGGGTCGGGCAGAGACCCAGTACTTC.

This clonotype was detected only a few times. The chain links TRBV29-1 to TRBJ2-7; D may be TRBD2 (6 bases). V was cut by 6 bases and J by 6 bases, with 21 bases left in between. This CDR3 contains 14 residues. Germline V gives CDR1 SQVTM, CDR2 ANQGSEA. The CDR3 spells CSVTGTSSGVEQYF. The DNA of the CDR3 is TGCAGCGTCACTGGGACTTCTTCAGGAGTCGAGCAGTACTTC.

The chain combines TRBV30 with TRBJ2-5; D is possibly TRBD2 (7 bases). V dropped 0 bases and J dropped 5 bases, with 22 bases sitting between them. CDR1 and CDR2 from the germline V gene are GTSNPN and SVGIG (reference sequence). The CDR3 covers 17 residues. CDR3 loop: CAWSVSLVGGALETQYF. The CDR3 nucleotides are TGTGCCTGGAGTGTATCATTAGTTGGGGGGGCGTTGGAGACCCAGTACTTC. The whole variable domain, filled in from reference TRBV30 and TRBJ2-5, reads SQTIHQWPATLVQPVGSPLSLECTVEGTSNPNLYWYRQAAGRGLQLLFYSVGIGQISSEVPQNLSASRPQDRQFILSSKKLLLSDSGFYLCAWSVSLVGGALETQYFGPGTRLLVL.

This clonotype was recorded at least ten times. The chain links TRBV7-3 to TRBJ1-6; no firm D call. Germline V gene lookup returns CDR1 SGHTA and CDR2 FQGTGA. V shed 1 base and J shed 7 bases, with 5 bases lying between them. This CDR3 has 13 amino acids. Written as DNA, the CDR3 is TGTGCCAGCAGCTTAATTTTCAATTCACCCCTCCACTTT. Its protein product is CASSLIFNSPLHF. The full variable domain, in which reference TRBV7-3 and TRBJ1-6 provide the parts outside the CDR3, is GAGVSQTPSNKVTEKGKYVELRCDPISGHTALYWYRQSLGQGPEFLIYFQGTGAADDSGLPNDRFFAVRPEGSVSTLKIQRTERGDSAVYLCASSLIFNSPLHFGNGTRLTVT.

This clonotype has just a few counts. V is TRBV20-1 and J is TRBJ1-5, with D possibly TRBD1 on 6 matching bases. This CDR3 is built from 14 residues. Germline CDR1 DFQATT, CDR2 SNEGSKA (reference sequence). Trimming took off 5 bases at V and 0 bases at J, with 11 bases between the two ends. The CDR3 DNA reads TGCAGTGCTGGGGACATACATAGCAATCAGCCCCAGCATTTT. This codes for CSAGDIHSNQPQHF.

This chain links TRBV9 with TRBJ1-2; the D is unclear. The CDR3 length is 15 residues. Germline V gene data show CDR1 as SGDLS and CDR2 as YYNGEE. The ends were cut back, 3 bases at V and 0 bases at J, with 12 bases in the middle. The CDR3 bases are TGTGCCAGCAGCGCGCGGACTCCCACTAACTATGGCTACACCTTC. It translates to CASSARTPTNYGYTF. The full variable domain, with the rest looked up from reference TRBV9 and TRBJ1-2, is DSGVTQTPKHLITATGQRVTLRCSPRSGDLSVYWYQQSLDQGLQFLIQYYNGEERAKGNILERFSAQQFPDLHSELNLSSLELGDSALYFCASSARTPTNYGYTFGSGTRLTVV.

This clonotype was detected a few times. This chain connects TRBV6-5 to TRBJ2-7, with TRBD2 identical over 7 bases. Germline V gives CDR1 MNHEY, CDR2 SVGAGI. The CDR3 extends over 17 amino acids. V lost 2 bases and J lost 0; bases outside the gene matches: 10. The CDR3 nucleotides read TGTGCCAGCAGTTACGTCAGTCGGGGGGATATCTCCTACGAGCAGTACTTC. This codes for CASSYVSRGDISYEQYF.

This clonotype was recorded at least ten times. This chain links TRBV10-3 with TRBJ2-2; TRBD1 is a possible D gene (5 bases). Trimming removed 10 bases at V and 4 bases at J, with 13 bases between. Germline V gene data show CDR1 as ENHRY and CDR2 as SYGVKD. The CDR3 spans 13 residues. CDR3 coding DNA: TGTGCCACCCAGGGTCAGTCCACCGGGGAGCTGTTTTTT. Translated: CATQGQSTGELFF.

This clonotype was seen more than once but under ten times. The chain recombines TRBV20-1 with TRBJ2-1, with 9 positions matching TRBD2. CDR3 size: 14 residues. Germline V gene lookup returns CDR1 DFQATT and CDR2 SNEGSKA (reference sequence). With 3 bases clipped from V and 6 bases from J, the junction kept 6 bases outside the gene matches. CDR3 region: CSASGGLASNEQFF. CDR3 DNA: TGCAGTGCTAGCGGGGGACTAGCTAGCAATGAGCAGTTCTTC.

In this sample, this clonotype turned up many times. This sequence joins TRBV6-1 and TRBJ1-2; perhaps TRBD1 as D (5 bases). Trimming removed 6 bases at V and 5 bases at J, with 16 bases between. Germline CDR1 MNHNS, CDR2 SASEGT. This CDR3 is built from 14 residues. This chain's CDR3 is CASSPPGLWYGYTF. CDR3 in DNA: TGTGCCAGCAGCCCACCGGGACTGTGGTATGGCTACACCTTC.

J is TRBJ2-6 and V is TRBV10-3; D not certain. The CDR3 contains 13 residues. Per the germline V gene, CDR1 is ENHRY and CDR2 is SYGVKD. Trimming took off 7 bases at V and 0 bases at J, with 4 bases between the two ends. CDR3 in amino acids: CAIMGSGANVLTF. As DNA, the CDR3 is TGTGCCATCATGGGCTCTGGGGCCAACGTCCTGACTTTC.

The V gene is TRBV28, the J gene TRBJ2-7; D not resolved. CDR1 and CDR2 from the germline V gene are MDHEN and SYDVKM. The V gene lost 6 bases and the J gene lost 2 bases, with 14 bases spanning the gap. The CDR3 totals 14 residues. In nucleotides, the CDR3 is TGTGCCAGCAGGACCCGTGTCAGAACCTACGAGCAGTACTTC. The encoded protein is CASRTRVRTYEQYF.

The rearrangement uses TRBV7-9 and TRBJ2-7; 7 nucleotides agree with TRBD1. V dropped 5 bases and J dropped 5; count of bases not matched to a gene: 6. CDR3 length: 13 amino acids. CDR1 and CDR2 (germline): SEHNR, FQNEAQ (reference sequence). The CDR3 spells CASSAMTGNEQYF. In DNA, the CDR3 is TGTGCCAGCAGCGCTATGACAGGGAACGAGCAGTACTTC.

This clonotype has only a few counts. This chain links TRBV5-1 with TRBJ1-2, with 7 bases matching TRBD1. The CDR3 runs 14 residues. Trimming removed 4 bases from V and 0 bases from J; junction bases left unmatched: 3. Per germline, CDR1 SGHRS and CDR2 YFSETQ. This chain's CDR3 is CASSDGTANYGYTF. The CDR3 DNA sequence: TGCGCCAGCAGCGACGGGACAGCTAACTATGGCTACACCTTC.

The chain has TRBV6-1 and TRBJ1-5; D may be TRBD1 (6 bases). The CDR3 loop spans 16 amino acids. V dropped 6 bases and J dropped 0 bases, with 15 bases sitting between them. Per the germline V gene, CDR1 is MNHNS and CDR2 is SASEGT. The CDR3 region has the DNA TGTGCCAGCAGATCGGGACACCCGTATAGCAATCAGCCCCAGCATTTT. Residues: CASRSGHPYSNQPQHF.

Many counts were recorded for this clonotype. The gene calls are TRBV7-2 and TRBJ2-2; the D is unclear. Germline lookup yields CDR1 SGHTA and CDR2 FQGNSA. CDR3 size: 13 residues. V shed 3 bases and J shed 2 bases, with 4 bases lying between them. The DNA of the CDR3 is TGTGCCAGCAGCTTTCCTAACACCGGGGAGCTGTTTTTT. Translation: CASSFPNTGELFF.

In its sample, this clonotype was seen many times. This chain connects TRBV6-2 or TRBV6-3 to TRBJ2-7; TRBD1 matches 8 bases. Trimming cost V 6 bases and J 2 bases; bases outside gene matches: 12. CDR3 length equals 16 residues. The germline V gene encodes CDR1 MNHEY and CDR2 SVGEGT. DNA of the CDR3: TGTGCCAGCAGCCCGATCCCAGGGGGCAGGACCTACGAGCAGTACTTC. Translating it yields CASSPIPGGRTYEQYF.

In its sample, this clonotype was seen a few times. The chain couples TRBV4-2 to TRBJ2-5; no clear D. This CDR3 is 17 amino acids long. Trimming took off 0 bases at V and 2 bases at J, with 16 bases between the two ends. Germline V gene data show CDR1 as LGHNA and CDR2 as YNFKEQ. Here the CDR3 reads CASSQDGPRSVQETQYF. CDR3 DNA sequence: TGTGCCAGCAGCCAAGATGGACCTCGAAGTGTTCAAGAGACCCAGTACTTC.

This clonotype has more than one count but fewer than ten. The chain carries TRBV5-5 and TRBJ2-4; no clear D gene. Trimming removed 7 bases at V and 0 bases at J, with 11 bases between. In germline, CDR1 is SGHKS, CDR2 YYEKEE (reference sequence). CDR3 length equals 14 residues. The CDR3 DNA reads as TGTGCCAGCCACCCAGAGCTAGCCAAAAACATTCAGTACTTC. Protein: CASHPELAKNIQYF. Drawing the rest from reference TRBV5-5 and TRBJ2-4, the complete variable domain is DAGVTQSPTHLIKTRGQQVTLRCSPISGHKSVSWYQQVLGQGPQFIFQYYEKEERGRGNFPDRFSARQFPNYSSELNVNALLLGDSALYLCASHPELAKNIQYFGAGTRLSVL.

This sequence joins TRBV4-2 and TRBJ2-1, with 13 bases fitting TRBD2. The germline V gene has CDR1 LGHNA and CDR2 YNFKEQ. After removal of 0 bases from V and 9 bases from J, the junction contained 8 bases not matched to a gene. The CDR3 has 17 residues. CDR3 protein: CASSQELAGGPLAEQFF. In DNA, the CDR3 is TGTGCCAGCAGCCAAGAACTAGCGGGGGGGCCTTTAGCTGAGCAGTTCTTC.

Many counts were recorded for this clonotype. The chain couples TRBV20-1 to TRBJ2-7; 11 nucleotides agree with TRBD2. The CDR3 length is 16 residues. The V and J ends lost 6 bases and 5 bases, in that order; junction bases with no gene match: 15. Germline loops: CDR1 DFQATT, CDR2 SNEGSKA (reference sequence). CDR3 bases: TGCAGTGCCGTACCATTGGCACTAGCGGGAGATAACGAGCAGTACTTC. Residues: CSAVPLALAGDNEQYF.

The chain joins TRBV3-1 to TRBJ2-3; 8 bases are a match to TRBD1. The CDR3 consists of 15 residues. Germline loops: CDR1 LGHDT, CDR2 YNNKEL (reference sequence). Trimming removed 5 bases from V and 2 bases from J; junction bases left unmatched: 6. Here the CDR3 reads CASSGQGGPTDTQYF. The CDR3 coding sequence is TGTGCCAGCAGCGGACAGGGAGGCCCCACAGATACGCAGTATTTT.

This clonotype came up a few times. V gene TRBV28 combines with J gene TRBJ1-5; no clear D gene. From germline, CDR1 is MDHEN and CDR2 SYDVKM. CDR3 length: 14 amino acids. V shed 6 bases and J shed 4 bases, with 13 bases lying between them. CDR3 in amino acids: CASRAGRRNQPQHF. DNA of the CDR3: TGTGCCAGCAGGGCGGGGAGACGAAATCAGCCCCAGCATTTT.

This clonotype was observed a handful of times. CDR3 amino acids: CSAREGQFLYGYTF. The CDR3 nucleotides are TGCAGTGCTAGAGAGGGGCAGTTCCTGTATGGCTACACCTTC. The rearrangement links TRBV20-1 to TRBJ1-2; possible D gene TRBD1, 5 bases. The CDR3 runs to 14 residues. V was shortened by 0 bases and J by 5 bases, with 13 bases between the two germline ends. The germline V gene has CDR1 DFQATT and CDR2 SNEGSKA (reference sequence).

This rearrangement joins TRBV7-9 to TRBJ2-1, with 8 bases aligning to TRBD2. This CDR3 is built from 16 residues. The trim removed 1 base at V and 6 bases at J, leaving 8 bases unmatched. Germline assignment: CDR1 SEHNR and CDR2 FQNEAQ (reference sequence). CDR3: CASSLVVTSGINEQFF. In DNA form, the CDR3 reads TGTGCCAGCAGCTTAGTGGTCACTAGCGGCATCAATGAGCAGTTCTTC. The entire variable domain, with the rest obtained from reference TRBV7-9 and TRBJ2-1, is as follows: DTGVSQNPRHKITKRGQNVTFRCDPISEHNRLYWYRQTLGQGPEFLTYFQNEAQLEKSRLLSDRFSAERPKGSFSTLEIQRTEQGDSAMYLCASSLVVTSGINEQFFGPGTRLTVL.

As to this clonotype: This is likely a read error, given that the CDR3 carries no conserved phenylalanine or tryptophan at its end. J is TRBJ2-1 and V is TRBV2; TRBD2 matches 12 bases. Germline V CDR1 and CDR2: SNHLY, FYNNEI. The CDR3 has 15 amino acids. The ends lost 4 bases at V and 4 bases at J; junction bases unmatched: 2. CDR3 protein: CASSGLAGGYNEQFS. CDR3 sequence (DNA): TGTGCCAGCAGTGGGCTAGCGGGGGGGTACAATGAGCAGTTCTCC.